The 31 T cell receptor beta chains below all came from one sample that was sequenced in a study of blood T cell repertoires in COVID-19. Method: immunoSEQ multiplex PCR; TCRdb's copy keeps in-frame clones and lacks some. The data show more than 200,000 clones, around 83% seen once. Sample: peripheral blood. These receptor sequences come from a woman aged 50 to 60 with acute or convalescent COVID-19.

The DNA for the CDR3 is TGCGCCAGCAGCCAACCCACAGCTACTAACTATGGCTACACCTTC. Translated, it gives CASSQPTATNYGYTF. The chain joins TRBV4-1 to TRBJ1-2; D call uncertain. V gave up 2 bases and J gave up 0 bases, with 10 bases separating them. CDR1 is MGHRA, CDR2 YSYEKL, per germline. The CDR3 consists of 15 residues.

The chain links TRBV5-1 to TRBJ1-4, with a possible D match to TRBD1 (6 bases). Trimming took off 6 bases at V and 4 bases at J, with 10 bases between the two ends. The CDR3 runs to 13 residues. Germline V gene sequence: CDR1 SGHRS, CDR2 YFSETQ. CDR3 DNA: TGCGCCAGCAACACAGGGAATAATGAAAAACTGTTTTTT. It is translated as CASNTGNNEKLFF. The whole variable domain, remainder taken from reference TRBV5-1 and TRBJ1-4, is KAGVTQTPRYLIKTRGQQVTLSCSPISGHRSVSWYQQTPGQGLQFLFEYFSETQRNKGNFPGRFSGRQFSNSRSEMNVSTLELGDSALYLCASNTGNNEKLFFGSGTQLSVL.

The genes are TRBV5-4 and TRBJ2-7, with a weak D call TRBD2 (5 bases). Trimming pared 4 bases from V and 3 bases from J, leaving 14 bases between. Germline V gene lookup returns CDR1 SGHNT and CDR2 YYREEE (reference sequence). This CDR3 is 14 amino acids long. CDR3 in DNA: TGTGCCAGCAGCCCTGGGTGGGGAGTCTACGAGCAGTACTTC. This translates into CASSPGWGVYEQYF.

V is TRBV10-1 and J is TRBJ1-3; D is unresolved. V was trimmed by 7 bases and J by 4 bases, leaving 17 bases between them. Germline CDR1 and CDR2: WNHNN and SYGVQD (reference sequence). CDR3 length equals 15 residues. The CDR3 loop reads CASTVPAESGNTIYF. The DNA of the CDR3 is TGCGCCAGCACCGTACCCGCTGAGTCAGGAAACACCATATATTTT.

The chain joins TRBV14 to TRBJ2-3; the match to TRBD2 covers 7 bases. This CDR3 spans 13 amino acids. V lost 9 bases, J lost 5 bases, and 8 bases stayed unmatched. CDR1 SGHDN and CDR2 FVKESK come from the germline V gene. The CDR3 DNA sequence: TGTGCCAGTCGGGGAGGGAGTCGAGATACGCAGTATTTT. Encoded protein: CASRGGSRDTQYF.

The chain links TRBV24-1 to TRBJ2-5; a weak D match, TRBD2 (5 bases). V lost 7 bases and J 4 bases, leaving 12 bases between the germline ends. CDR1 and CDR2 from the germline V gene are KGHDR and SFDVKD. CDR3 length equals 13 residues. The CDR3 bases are TGTGCCACCAGCGCAACACGGGGAGAGACCCAGTACTTC. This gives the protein CATSATRGETQYF.

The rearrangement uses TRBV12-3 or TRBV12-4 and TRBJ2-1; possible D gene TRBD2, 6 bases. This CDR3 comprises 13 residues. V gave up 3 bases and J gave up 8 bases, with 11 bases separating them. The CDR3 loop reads CASSFGGLDEQFF. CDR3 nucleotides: TGTGCCAGCAGTTTCGGGGGACTCGATGAGCAGTTCTTC.

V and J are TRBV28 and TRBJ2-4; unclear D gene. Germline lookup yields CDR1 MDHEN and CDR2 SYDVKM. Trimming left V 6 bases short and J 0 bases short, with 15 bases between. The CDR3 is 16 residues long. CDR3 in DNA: TGTGCCAGCAGCGGCGGCGGAGCTCTAGCCAAAAACATTCAGTACTTC. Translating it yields CASSGGGALAKNIQYF.

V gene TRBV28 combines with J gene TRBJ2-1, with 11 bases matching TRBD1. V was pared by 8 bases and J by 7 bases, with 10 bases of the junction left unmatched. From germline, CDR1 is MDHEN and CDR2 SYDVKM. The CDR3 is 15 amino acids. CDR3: CASSLRTGGLNEQFF. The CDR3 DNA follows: TGTGCCAGCTCCCTCCGGACAGGGGGCTTGAATGAGCAGTTCTTC.

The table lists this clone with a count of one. DNA of the CDR3: TGTGCCACCAGCCCCAGGGCGAGCGGGAGGACCCACGAGCAGTACTTC. Translated, it gives CATSPRASGRTHEQYF. The chain is built from TRBV15 and TRBJ2-7, with TRBD2 identical over 9 bases. Germline V gene sequence: CDR1 LNHNV, CDR2 YYDKDF (reference sequence). The ends lost 5 bases at V and 5 bases at J; junction bases unmatched: 13. The CDR3 is made up of 16 amino acids.

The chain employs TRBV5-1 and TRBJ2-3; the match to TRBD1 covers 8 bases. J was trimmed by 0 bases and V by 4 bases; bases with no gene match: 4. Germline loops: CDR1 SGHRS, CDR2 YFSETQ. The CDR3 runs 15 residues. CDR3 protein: CASSPRTGSTDTQYF. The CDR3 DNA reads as TGCGCCAGCAGCCCGAGGACAGGGAGCACAGATACGCAGTATTTT.

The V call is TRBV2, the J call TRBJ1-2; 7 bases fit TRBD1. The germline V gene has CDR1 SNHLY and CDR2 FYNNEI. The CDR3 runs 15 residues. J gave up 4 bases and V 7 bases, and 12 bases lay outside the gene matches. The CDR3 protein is CASMRDSPPSYGYTF. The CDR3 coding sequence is TGTGCCAGCATGAGGGACAGTCCCCCTTCCTATGGCTACACCTTC.

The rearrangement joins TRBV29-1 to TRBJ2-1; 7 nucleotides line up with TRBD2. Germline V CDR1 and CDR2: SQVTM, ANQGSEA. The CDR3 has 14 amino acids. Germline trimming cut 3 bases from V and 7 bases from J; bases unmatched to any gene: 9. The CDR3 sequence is CSVDLNYGGNEQFF. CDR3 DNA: TGCAGCGTTGATCTCAACTACGGGGGGAATGAGCAGTTCTTC.

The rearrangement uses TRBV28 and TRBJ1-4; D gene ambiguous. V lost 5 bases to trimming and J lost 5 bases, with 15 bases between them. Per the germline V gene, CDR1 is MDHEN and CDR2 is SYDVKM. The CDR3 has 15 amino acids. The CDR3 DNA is TGTGCCAGCAGTGCCGACTCTTATCAAAATGAAAAACTGTTTTTT. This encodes CASSADSYQNEKLFF.

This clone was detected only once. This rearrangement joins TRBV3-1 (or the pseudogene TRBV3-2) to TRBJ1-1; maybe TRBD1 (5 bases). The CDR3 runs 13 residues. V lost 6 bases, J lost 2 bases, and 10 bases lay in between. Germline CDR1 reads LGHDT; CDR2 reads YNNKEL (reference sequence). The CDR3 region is CASRKTVNTEAFF. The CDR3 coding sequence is TGTGCCAGCAGAAAGACAGTAAACACTGAAGCTTTCTTT.

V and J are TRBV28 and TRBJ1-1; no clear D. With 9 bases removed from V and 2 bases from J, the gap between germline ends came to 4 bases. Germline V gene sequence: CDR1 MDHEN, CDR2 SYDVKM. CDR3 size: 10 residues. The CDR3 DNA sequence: TGTGCCAGTTCTAACACTGAAGCTTTCTTT. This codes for CASSNTEAFF.

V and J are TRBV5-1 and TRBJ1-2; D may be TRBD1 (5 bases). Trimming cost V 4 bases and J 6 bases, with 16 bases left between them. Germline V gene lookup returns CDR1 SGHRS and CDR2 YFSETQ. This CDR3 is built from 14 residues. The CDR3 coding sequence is TGCGCCAGCAGCCAGGACATGTCGTGGGATGGCTACACCTTC. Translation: CASSQDMSWDGYTF.

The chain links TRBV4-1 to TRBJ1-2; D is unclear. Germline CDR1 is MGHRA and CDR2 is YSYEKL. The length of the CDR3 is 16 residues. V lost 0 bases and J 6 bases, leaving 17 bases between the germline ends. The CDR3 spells CASSQDLPGSGNGYTF. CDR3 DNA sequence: TGCGCCAGCAGCCAAGATCTTCCAGGATCGGGAAATGGCTACACCTTC.

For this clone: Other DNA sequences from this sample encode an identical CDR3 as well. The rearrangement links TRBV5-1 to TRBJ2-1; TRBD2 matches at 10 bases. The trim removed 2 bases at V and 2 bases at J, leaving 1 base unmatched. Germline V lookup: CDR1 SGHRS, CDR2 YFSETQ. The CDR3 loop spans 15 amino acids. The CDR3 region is CASSLAGGAYNEQFF. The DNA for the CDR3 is TGCGCCAGCAGCTTAGCGGGAGGGGCCTACAATGAGCAGTTCTTC.

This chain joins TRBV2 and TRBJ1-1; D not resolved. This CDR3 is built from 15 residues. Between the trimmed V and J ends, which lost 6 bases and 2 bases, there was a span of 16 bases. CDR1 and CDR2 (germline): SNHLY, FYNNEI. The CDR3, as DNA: TGTGCCAGCAGCGTAGCCCCGGGAAAAAACACTGAAGCTTTCTTT. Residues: CASSVAPGKNTEAFF.

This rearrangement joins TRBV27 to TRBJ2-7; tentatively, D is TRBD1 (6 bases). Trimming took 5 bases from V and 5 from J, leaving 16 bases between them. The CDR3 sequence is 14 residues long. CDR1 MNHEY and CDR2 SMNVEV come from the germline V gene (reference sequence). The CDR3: CASSPQQGRHEQYF. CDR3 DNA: TGTGCCAGCAGTCCACAACAGGGCCGGCACGAGCAGTACTTC.

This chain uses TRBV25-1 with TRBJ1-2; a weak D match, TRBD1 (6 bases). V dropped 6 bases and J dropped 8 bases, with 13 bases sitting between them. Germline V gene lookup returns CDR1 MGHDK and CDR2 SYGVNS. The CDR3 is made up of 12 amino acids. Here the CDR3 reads CASSGNRGGYTF. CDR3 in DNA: TGTGCCAGCAGCGGTAATAGGGGGGGCTACACCTTC.

CDR3 nucleotides: TGTGCCAGCAAGTATACCCAGCGCAATGAGCAGTTCTTC. It specifies CASKYTQRNEQFF. V is TRBV25-1 and J is TRBJ2-1, with no clear D. The CDR3 sequence is 13 residues long. V gave up 7 bases and J gave up 6 bases, with 13 bases separating them. Germline CDR1 is MGHDK and CDR2 is SYGVNS.

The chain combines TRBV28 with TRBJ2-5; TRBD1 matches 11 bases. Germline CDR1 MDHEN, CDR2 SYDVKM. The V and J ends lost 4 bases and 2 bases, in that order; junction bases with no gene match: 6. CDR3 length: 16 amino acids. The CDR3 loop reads CASSSMGTGGQETQYF. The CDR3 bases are TGTGCCAGCAGTTCCATGGGGACAGGGGGGCAAGAGACCCAGTACTTC.

CDR3 sequence: CASSGSQETQYF. For the CDR3, the DNA is TGTGCCAGTTCCGGGTCCCAAGAGACCCAGTACTTC. The rearrangement links TRBV6-5 to TRBJ2-5; the D is unclear. The CDR3 consists of 12 residues. V dropped 9 bases and J dropped 1 base, with 9 bases sitting between them. Germline CDR1 is MNHEY and CDR2 is SVGAGI.

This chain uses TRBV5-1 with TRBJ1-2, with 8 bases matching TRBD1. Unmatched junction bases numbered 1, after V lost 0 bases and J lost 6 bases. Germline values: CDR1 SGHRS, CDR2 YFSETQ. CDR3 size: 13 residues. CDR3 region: CASSLGTGNGYTF. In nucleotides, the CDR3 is TGCGCCAGCAGCTTGGGGACAGGGAATGGCTACACCTTC.

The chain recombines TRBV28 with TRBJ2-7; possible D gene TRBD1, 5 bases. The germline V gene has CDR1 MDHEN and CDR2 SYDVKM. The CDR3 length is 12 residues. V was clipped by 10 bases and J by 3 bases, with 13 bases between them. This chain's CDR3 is CATQTANYEQYF. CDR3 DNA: TGTGCCACCCAGACAGCTAACTACGAGCAGTACTTC.

The DNA for the CDR3 is TGTGCCAGCAGCCCGTCGGCTAGCGGGATGGCAGATACGCAGTATTTT. This translates into CASSPSASGMADTQYF. The chain combines TRBV5-4 with TRBJ2-3, with 9 bases that match TRBD2. After removal of 4 bases from V and 4 bases from J, the junction contained 10 bases not matched to a gene. CDR1 and CDR2 (germline): SGHNT, YYREEE (reference sequence). The CDR3 runs 16 residues.

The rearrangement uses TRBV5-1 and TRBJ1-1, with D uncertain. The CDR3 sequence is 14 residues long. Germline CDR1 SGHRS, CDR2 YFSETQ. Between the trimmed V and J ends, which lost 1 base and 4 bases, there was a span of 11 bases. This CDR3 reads CASSLRQEGTEAFF. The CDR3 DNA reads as TGCGCCAGCAGCTTGCGTCAGGAGGGCACTGAAGCTTTCTTT.

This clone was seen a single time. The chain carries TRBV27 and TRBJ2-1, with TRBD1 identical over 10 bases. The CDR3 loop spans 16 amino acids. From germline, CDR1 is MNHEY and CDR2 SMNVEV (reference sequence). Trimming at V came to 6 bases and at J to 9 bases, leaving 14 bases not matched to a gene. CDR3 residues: CASSPPGQGTRGEQFF. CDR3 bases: TGTGCCAGCAGCCCTCCGGGACAGGGGACGCGCGGTGAGCAGTTCTTC.

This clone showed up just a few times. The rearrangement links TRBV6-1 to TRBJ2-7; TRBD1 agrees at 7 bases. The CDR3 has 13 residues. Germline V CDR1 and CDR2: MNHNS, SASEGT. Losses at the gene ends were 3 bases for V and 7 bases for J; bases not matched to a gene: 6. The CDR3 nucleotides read TGTGCCAGCAGTGAGGGACAGCGGAGGGAGCAGTACTTC. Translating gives CASSEGQRREQYF.